This T cell receptor beta chain was captured in a study of blood T cell repertoires in COVID-19. Study as a whole: COVID-19 samples, acute and convalescent, were from the United States, Italy and Spain. PBMCs, B-cell-depleted T cells, or T cells provided the cDNA or gDNA that made up the material.

The authors' processing: Estimated nucleated cell counts came from reference gene primer amplification. Repertoires were generated with immunoSEQ multiplex PCR, while TCRdb's copy carries only in-frame clones and drops some. V, J and clone size derive from that table, while D and trimming were established from the DNA sequence. The profile shows 150,000 to 200,000 clones, approximately 77% of them singletons. The ends were cut back, 0 bases at V and 2 bases at J, with 10 bases in the middle. This CDR3 has 15 amino acids. Germline values: CDR1 LGHNA, CDR2 YNFKEQ. The gene calls are TRBV4-2 and TRBJ2-5, with a weak D call TRBD2 (6 bases). Specimen: peripheral blood. This receptor was obtained from a woman at least 80 years old with active or convalescent COVID-19. This chain's CDR3 is CASSQEGTDQETQYF. The CDR3 bases are TGTGCCAGCAGCCAAGAAGGGACTGATCAAGAGACCCAGTACTTC.